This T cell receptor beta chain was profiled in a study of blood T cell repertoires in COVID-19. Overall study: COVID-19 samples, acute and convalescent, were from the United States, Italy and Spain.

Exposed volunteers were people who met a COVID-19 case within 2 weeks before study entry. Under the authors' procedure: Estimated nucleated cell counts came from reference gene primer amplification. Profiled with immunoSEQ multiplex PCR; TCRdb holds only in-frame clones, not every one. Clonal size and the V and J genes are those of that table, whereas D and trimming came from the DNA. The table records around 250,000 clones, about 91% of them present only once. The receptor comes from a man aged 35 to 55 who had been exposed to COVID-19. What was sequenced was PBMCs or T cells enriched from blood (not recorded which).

CDR3: CASRGTGITYEQYF. In nucleotides, the CDR3 is TGTGCCAGCAGGGGGACAGGTATAACCTACGAGCAGTACTTC. The chain couples TRBV2 to TRBJ2-7; 8 nucleotides match TRBD1. CDR3 length: 14 residues. J was trimmed by 2 bases and V by 6 bases; bases with no gene match: 6. The germline V gene encodes CDR1 SNHLY and CDR2 FYNNEI.